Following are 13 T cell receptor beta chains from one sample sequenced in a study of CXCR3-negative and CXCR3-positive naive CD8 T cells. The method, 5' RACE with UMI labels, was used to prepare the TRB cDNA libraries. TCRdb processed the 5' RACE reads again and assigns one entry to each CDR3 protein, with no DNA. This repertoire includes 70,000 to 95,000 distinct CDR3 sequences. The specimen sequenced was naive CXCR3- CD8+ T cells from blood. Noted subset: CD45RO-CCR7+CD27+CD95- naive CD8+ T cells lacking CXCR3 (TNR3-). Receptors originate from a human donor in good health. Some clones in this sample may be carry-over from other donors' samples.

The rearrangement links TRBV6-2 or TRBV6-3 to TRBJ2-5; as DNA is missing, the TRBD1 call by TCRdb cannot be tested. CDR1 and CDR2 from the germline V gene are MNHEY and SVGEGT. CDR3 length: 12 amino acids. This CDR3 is CASSPLGQVPYF.

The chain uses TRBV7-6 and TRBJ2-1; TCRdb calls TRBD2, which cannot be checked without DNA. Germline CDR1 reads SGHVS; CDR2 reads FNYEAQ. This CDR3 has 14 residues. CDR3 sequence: CASSFGTLHNEQFF.

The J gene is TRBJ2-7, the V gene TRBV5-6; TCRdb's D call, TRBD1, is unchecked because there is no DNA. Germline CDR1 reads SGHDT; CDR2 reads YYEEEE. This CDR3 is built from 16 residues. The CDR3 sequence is CASSLEGGLRTYEQYF. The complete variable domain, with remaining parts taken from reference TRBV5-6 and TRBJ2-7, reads DAGVTQSPTHLIKTRGQQVTLRCSPKSGHDTVSWYQQALGQGPQFIFQYYEEEERQRGNFPDRFSGHQFPNYSSELNVNALLLGDSALYLCASSLEGGLRTYEQYFGPGTRLTVT.

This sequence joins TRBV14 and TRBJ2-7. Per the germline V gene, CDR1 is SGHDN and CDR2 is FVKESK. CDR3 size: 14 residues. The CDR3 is CASSQVDSSYEQYF.

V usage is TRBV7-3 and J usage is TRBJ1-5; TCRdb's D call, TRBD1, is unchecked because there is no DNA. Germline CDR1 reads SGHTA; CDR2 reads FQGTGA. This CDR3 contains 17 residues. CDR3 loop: CASSFLSGTGVNQPQHF. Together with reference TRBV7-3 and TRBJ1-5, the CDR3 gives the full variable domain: GAGVSQTPSNKVTEKGKYVELRCDPISGHTALYWYRQSLGQGPEFLIYFQGTGAADDSGLPNDRFFAVRPEGSVSTLKIQRTERGDSAVYLCASSFLSGTGVNQPQHFGDGTRLSIL.

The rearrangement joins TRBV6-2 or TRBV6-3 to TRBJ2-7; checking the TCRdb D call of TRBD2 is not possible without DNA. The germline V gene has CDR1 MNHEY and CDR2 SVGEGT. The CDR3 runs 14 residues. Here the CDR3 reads CASSSTFGGYEQYF.

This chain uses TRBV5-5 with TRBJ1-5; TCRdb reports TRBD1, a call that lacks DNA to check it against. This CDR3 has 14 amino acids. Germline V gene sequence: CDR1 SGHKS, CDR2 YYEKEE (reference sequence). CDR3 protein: CASSSDSLNQPQHF.

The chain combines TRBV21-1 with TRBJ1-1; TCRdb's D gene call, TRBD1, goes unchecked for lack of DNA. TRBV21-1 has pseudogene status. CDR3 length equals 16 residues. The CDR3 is CASSISRGGRVAEAFF.

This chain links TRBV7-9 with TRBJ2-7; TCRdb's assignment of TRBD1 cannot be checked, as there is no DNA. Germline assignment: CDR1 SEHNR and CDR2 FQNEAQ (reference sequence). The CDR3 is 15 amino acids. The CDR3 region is CASSYLSGTGNEQYF.

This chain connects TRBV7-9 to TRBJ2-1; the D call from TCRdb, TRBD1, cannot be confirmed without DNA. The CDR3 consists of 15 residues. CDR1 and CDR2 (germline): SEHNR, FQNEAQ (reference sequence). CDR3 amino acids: CASSLDWGEAGRQFF.

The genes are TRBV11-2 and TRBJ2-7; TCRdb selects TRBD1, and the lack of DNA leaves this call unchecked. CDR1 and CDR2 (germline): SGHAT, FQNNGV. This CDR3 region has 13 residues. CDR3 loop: CASSFVQGREQYF. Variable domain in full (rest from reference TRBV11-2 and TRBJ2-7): EAGVAQSPRYKIIEKRQSVAFWCNPISGHATLYWYQQILGQGPKLLIQFQNNGVVDDSQLPKDRFSAERLKGVDSTLKIQPAKLEDSAVYLCASSFVQGREQYFGPGTRLTVT.

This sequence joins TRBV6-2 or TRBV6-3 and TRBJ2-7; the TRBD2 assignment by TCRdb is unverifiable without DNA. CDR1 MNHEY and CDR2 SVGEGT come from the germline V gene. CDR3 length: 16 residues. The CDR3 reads CASRGLAGAYSYEQYF.

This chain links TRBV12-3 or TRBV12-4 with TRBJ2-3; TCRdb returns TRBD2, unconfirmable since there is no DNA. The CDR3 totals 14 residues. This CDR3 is CACSAGGSTDTQYF.